The clone carrying this TCR beta chain came up a few times. What it recognizes is unknown. Through a sample-barcoded 5' primer and a J-beta primer mix, a second PCR was run for 7 to 11 cycles. All samples yielded 2.5 million or more CDR3-containing paired-end reads. TCRdb re-derived calls from the 5' RACE reads in MiXCR, one entry per CDR3 protein. This table has over 600,000 distinct CDR3 sequences, roughly 20% appearing once. This entry belongs to a study of blood T cells in healthy people across ages. Study-wide findings and caveats: The study could not conclusively compare naive and antigen-experienced cells, given its unsorted PBMCs. Strongly correlated with naive T cell percentage was TCR beta diversity. Versus aged donors, long-lived donors had higher diversity and more naive CD4+ cells.

The sequencing input was blood. The origin of this receptor is a man between 65 and 85 years old in good health.

This CDR3 is CASSFQEVQETQYF. Here the CDR3 DNA reads TGCGCCAGCAGCTTCCAGGAGGTTCAAGAGACCCAGTACTTC. The V call is TRBV5-1, the J call TRBJ2-5; a possible D gene is TRBD2 (5 bases). The germline gives CDR1 SGHRS, CDR2 YFSETQ. This CDR3 spans 14 amino acids. V shed 2 bases and J shed 2 bases, with 10 bases lying between them.